This passage covers 26 T cell receptor beta chains from one sample sequenced in a study of T-cell reconstitution after alpha-beta-depleted transplantation in children. This sample's TCRbeta library carried unique molecular identifier barcodes. In TCRdb, the PCR reads were re-called with MiXCR into one record per CDR3 protein. The sample includes over 300,000 distinct CDR3 sequences, about a tenth of them seen just once. This specimen was PBMCs from the stem cell graft donor, taken from the stem cell graft. These TCRs come from a human donor who donated a stem cell graft to a child with acute lymphoblastic leukemia.

The chain has TRBV4-2 and TRBJ2-7; possibly TRBD2 for D (5 bases). The CDR3 is 14 amino acids. V was pared by 6 bases and J by 4 bases, with 16 bases between. Looked up from germline, CDR1 is LGHNA and CDR2 is YNFKEQ. The chain's CDR3 is CASSPTAGSYEQYF. In DNA form, the CDR3 reads TGTGCCAGCAGTCCTACGGCGGGTTCATACGAGCAGTACTTC.

This chain uses TRBV7-9 with TRBJ1-1; TRBD1 matches at 10 bases. The CDR3 runs 15 residues. The J segment lost 4 bases and the V segment lost 1 base, leaving 3 bases of the junction unmatched. Germline V gene data show CDR1 as SEHNR and CDR2 as FQNEAQ (reference sequence). The CDR3 region is CASSLGRTGGTEAFF. The CDR3 nucleotides are TGTGCCAGCAGCTTAGGGAGGACAGGGGGCACTGAAGCTTTCTTT.

There are many counts of this clonotype. The chain has TRBV5-1 and TRBJ2-7; TRBD2 agrees at 10 bases. CDR3 length: 15 amino acids. V trimming: 0 bases; J trimming: 2 bases; junction bases outside the gene matches: 2. CDR1 SGHRS and CDR2 YFSETQ come from the germline V gene. The CDR3 DNA reads TGCGCCAGCAGCTTGGATGGACTAGCGGCCTACGAGCAGTACTTC. Translated: CASSLDGLAAYEQYF.

This clonotype was recorded at least ten times. V and J are TRBV7-2 and TRBJ1-1; a possible D gene is TRBD1 (6 bases). Per the germline V gene, CDR1 is SGHTA and CDR2 is FQGNSA. Trimming pared 1 base from V and 4 bases from J, leaving 16 bases between. The CDR3 runs 16 residues. CDR3 DNA sequence: TGTGCCAGCAGCTTAGTTGGGACATCCTCGTCCACTGAAGCTTTCTTT. Translation gives CASSLVGTSSSTEAFF.

Only a few counts were recorded for this clonotype. The CDR3 loop is CASSLGSGVTDTQYF. As DNA, the CDR3 is TGTGCCAGCAGCTTAGGAAGCGGAGTGACAGATACGCAGTATTTT. The chain has TRBV7-9 and TRBJ2-3; weak D call: TRBD2 (5 bases). Germline assignment: CDR1 SEHNR and CDR2 FQNEAQ (reference sequence). This CDR3 comprises 15 residues. V shed 1 base and J shed 3 bases, with 11 bases lying between them.

Only a few counts were recorded for this clonotype. This chain joins TRBV25-1 and TRBJ2-5, with TRBD2 identical over 13 bases. The V segment lost 4 bases and the J segment 3 bases; nucleotides outside the gene matches: 14. The CDR3 totals 19 residues. Germline V gene data show CDR1 as MGHDK and CDR2 as SYGVNS. The DNA for the CDR3 is TGTGCCAGCAGTGGGACTAGCGGGAGTACTGTAGGGTGGGAAGAGACCCAGTACTTC. This codes for CASSGTSGSTVGWEETQYF.

This clonotype has a handful of counts. The chain couples TRBV7-9 to TRBJ1-2; TRBD1 might be the D (5 bases). The CDR3 consists of 13 residues. V dropped 6 bases and J dropped 3 bases, with 11 bases sitting between them. Germline-derived CDR1 and CDR2 are SEHNR and FQNEAQ (reference sequence). The CDR3 protein is CASRSGGDYGYTF. CDR3 coding DNA: TGTGCCAGCAGGAGCGGAGGGGACTATGGCTACACCTTC.

This clonotype occurred many times. The genes are TRBV21-1 and TRBJ2-3; the table names TRBD1, a call not compared with the DNA. TRBV21-1 is classified as a pseudogene. This CDR3 contains 18 residues. CDR3 loop: CASSDRPRTGPNTDTQYF. CDR3 coding DNA: TGTGCCAGCAGCGATCGCCCACGGACAGGACCGAACACAGATACGCAGTATTTT.

This clonotype occurred a few times. The CDR3 DNA sequence: TGTGCCAGCAGTTTAGCCCCCAGGACAAGGGGGAGAAACACCATATATTTT. Residues: CASSLAPRTRGRNTIYF. V usage is TRBV12-3 or TRBV12-4 and J usage is TRBJ1-3; a possible D gene is TRBD1 (6 bases). Between the trimmed V and J ends, which lost 0 bases and 5 bases, there was a span of 17 bases. The CDR3 spans 17 residues.

The rearrangement links TRBV5-1 to TRBJ2-3; the D is unclear. This CDR3 is 16 amino acids long. Trimming took off 0 bases at V and 4 bases at J, with 15 bases between the two ends. Per the germline V gene, CDR1 is SGHRS and CDR2 is YFSETQ. The chain's CDR3 is CASSLAVGLEADTQYF. CDR3 sequence (DNA): TGCGCCAGCAGCTTGGCCGTCGGATTAGAGGCAGATACGCAGTATTTT.

This clonotype was detected only a few times. V is TRBV7-6 and J is TRBJ2-7; the match to TRBD1 covers 12 bases. V gave up 5 bases and J gave up 5 bases; unmatched junction bases: 22. Germline CDR1 and CDR2: SGHVS and FNYEAQ. The CDR3 is 20 amino acids. This CDR3 is CASSQLPGGPGQGALDEQYF. Written as DNA, the CDR3 is TGTGCCAGCAGCCAACTCCCGGGCGGACCGGGACAGGGGGCCCTAGACGAGCAGTACTTC.

This clonotype was recorded a few times. V is TRBV12-3 or TRBV12-4 and J is TRBJ2-4; 9 bases are a match to TRBD1. V was pared by 6 bases and J by 0 bases, with 3 bases of the junction left unmatched. The CDR3 has 15 amino acids. CDR3 protein: CASSGQGRAKNIQYF. CDR3 nucleotides: TGTGCCAGCAGCGGACAGGGGAGAGCCAAAAACATTCAGTACTTC.

This chain links TRBV5-1 with TRBJ2-2; D possibly corresponds to TRBD1 (5 bases). Germline-derived CDR1 and CDR2 are SGHRS and YFSETQ. Trimming pared 4 bases from V and 0 bases from J, leaving 10 bases between. The length of the CDR3 is 15 residues. CDR3 residues: CASSLTVANTGELFF. The CDR3 nucleotides are TGCGCCAGCAGCCTGACAGTCGCGAACACCGGGGAGCTGTTTTTT.

Turning to this clonotype: Mismatch with germline at one junction end may stem from a read error. The chain recombines TRBV3-1 with TRBJ1-2; D unresolved. The germline CDR1 and CDR2 sequences are LGHDT and YNNKEL (reference sequence). CDR3 length: 13 residues. The CDR3, as DNA: TGTGCCAGCACCCAAGGACGGTCCTATGGCTACACCTTC. Protein product: CASTQGRSYGYTF. Complete variable domain (other parts from reference TRBV3-1 and TRBJ1-2): DTAVSQTPKYLVTQMGNDKSIKCEQNLGHDTMYWYKQDSKKFLKIMFSYNNKELIINETVPNRFSPKSPDKAHLNLHINSLELGDSAVYFCASTQGRSYGYTFGSGTRLTVV.

This clonotype occurred a few times. The CDR3 bases are TGTGCCAGCAGCAAAATCTCGATGGAGCAGTTCTTC. Its translation: CASSKISMEQFF. This chain joins TRBV7-9 and TRBJ2-1; D gene uncertain. V was trimmed by 5 bases and J by 10 bases, leaving 12 bases between them. Germline V gene lookup returns CDR1 SEHNR and CDR2 FQNEAQ (reference sequence). The CDR3 has 12 residues.

The CDR3 DNA is TGTGCCAGCCAAGGGGCCCTTCCGGTCTACGAGCAGTACTTC. Protein sequence: CASQGALPVYEQYF. V and J are TRBV28 and TRBJ2-7; D may be TRBD1 (5 bases). CDR1 and CDR2 from the germline V gene are MDHEN and SYDVKM. Trimming shortened V by 8 bases and J by 3 bases, and 17 bases separated the two germline ends. The length of the CDR3 is 14 residues.

The chain couples TRBV6-1 to TRBJ1-4; D is unresolved. This CDR3 comprises 14 residues. Germline V gives CDR1 MNHNS, CDR2 SASEGT. V gave up 7 bases and J gave up 1 base, with 10 bases separating them. CDR3 protein: CASTEGGTNEKLFF. CDR3 nucleotide sequence: TGTGCCAGCACCGAGGGAGGAACTAATGAAAAACTGTTTTTT.

Ten or more counts support this clonotype. The CDR3: CASSLRVARNEQFF. CDR3 in DNA: TGTGCCAGCAGTTTAAGGGTAGCGCGGAATGAGCAGTTCTTC. The V call is TRBV28, the J call TRBJ2-1; TRBD2 is a possible D gene (5 bases). V was shortened by 2 bases and J by 7 bases, with 12 bases between the two germline ends. This CDR3 comprises 14 residues. Germline assignment: CDR1 MDHEN and CDR2 SYDVKM. Variable domain in full (rest from reference TRBV28 and TRBJ2-1): DVKVTQSSRYLVKRTGEKVFLECVQDMDHENMFWYRQDPGLGLRLIYFSYDVKMKEKGDIPEGYSVSREKKERFSLILESASTNQTSMYLCASSLRVARNEQFFGPGTRLTVL.

This clonotype was seen a few times. The chain links TRBV4-3 to TRBJ2-3; D is perhaps TRBD2 (6 bases). Between the trimmed V and J ends, which lost 0 bases and 5 bases, there was a span of 15 bases. Germline V gene lookup returns CDR1 LGHNA and CDR2 YSLEER. The CDR3 spans 16 residues. This CDR3 is CASSQDATRAGDTQYF. The CDR3 nucleotides read TGCGCCAGCAGCCAAGATGCGACTAGAGCGGGAGATACGCAGTATTTT.

This clonotype was seen more than once but under ten times. V and J are TRBV7-9 and TRBJ1-6; D is uncertain. The CDR3 has 14 amino acids. CDR1 is SEHNR, CDR2 FQNEAQ, per germline (reference sequence). Trimming pared 8 bases from V and 12 bases from J, leaving 20 bases between. DNA for the CDR3: TGTGCCAGCGGAAGGGAGGGAGCTCAAGGACCCCTCCACTTT. Translated, it gives CASGREGAQGPLHF.

The gene calls are TRBV20-1 and TRBJ2-3; 8 bases map to TRBD1. The CDR3 is 14 amino acids. Germline V gives CDR1 DFQATT, CDR2 SNEGSKA (reference sequence). The J segment lost 5 bases and the V segment lost 4 bases, leaving 8 bases of the junction unmatched. In DNA, the CDR3 is TGCAGTGCTACCCGACAGGGGCGTCAAGATACGCAGTATTTT. This translates into CSATRQGRQDTQYF.

The CDR3 nucleotides read TGCAGTGCTAGAGATACCAGGGGTGGGAACACTGAAGCTTTCTTT. This gives the protein CSARDTRGGNTEAFF. The chain uses TRBV20-1 and TRBJ1-1, with D possibly TRBD1 on 6 matching bases. Between the trimmed V and J ends, which lost 0 bases and 1 base, there was a span of 12 bases. This CDR3 comprises 15 residues. Germline V gene data show CDR1 as DFQATT and CDR2 as SNEGSKA (reference sequence).

Regarding this clonotype: Since a much larger clone is just one base distant, this may be a read error. V and J are TRBV6-1 and TRBJ2-5; D is possibly TRBD1 or TRBD2 (5 bases each). The CDR3 covers 16 residues. Germline CDR1 reads MNHNS; CDR2 reads SASEGT. V lost 6 bases, J lost 1 base, and 18 bases lay in between. The CDR3 reads CASRLRGPGTQETQYF. The CDR3 nucleotides are TGTGCCAGCAGACTCCGGGGCCCAGGCACCCAAGAGACCCAGTACTTC.

This clonotype was picked up a small number of times. The chain combines TRBV5-6 with TRBJ1-5; 7 nucleotides align to TRBD1. This CDR3 spans 14 amino acids. CDR1 and CDR2 (germline): SGHDT, YYEEEE. After removal of 4 bases from V and 6 bases from J, the junction contained 7 bases not matched to a gene. The chain's CDR3 is CASSTTGVGQPQHF. DNA for the CDR3: TGTGCCAGCAGCACCACAGGGGTAGGTCAGCCCCAGCATTTT.

This clonotype was counted a few times. V is TRBV5-1 and J is TRBJ2-1; maybe TRBD1 (5 bases). This CDR3 spans 18 amino acids. Germline V gene data show CDR1 as SGHRS and CDR2 as YFSETQ. V was clipped by 4 bases and J by 0 bases, with 20 bases between them. CDR3 sequence: CASSVAPTAVSSYNEQFF. The CDR3 DNA reads as TGCGCCAGCAGCGTTGCGCCGACAGCTGTAAGCTCCTACAATGAGCAGTTCTTC.

This clonotype has a count of ten or more. The CDR3 protein is CAWSGIHEITDTQYF. The CDR3 bases are TGTGCCTGGAGTGGAATCCATGAGATCACAGATACGCAGTATTTT. The chain recombines TRBV30 with TRBJ2-3; D unresolved. Between the trimmed V and J ends, which lost 1 base and 2 bases, there was a span of 13 bases. The CDR3 is 15 amino acids. Germline lookup yields CDR1 GTSNPN and CDR2 SVGIG (reference sequence).